One sample yielded the 12 T cell receptor beta chains listed below, sequenced in a study of blood T cell repertoires in COVID-19. Repertoires were generated with immunoSEQ multiplex PCR, while TCRdb's copy carries only in-frame clones and drops some. The repertoire includes about 39,000 clones, 85% to 90% of them detected once, and 24% sits in the top ten. The sequenced sample was peripheral blood. These receptors were taken from a man aged 50-59 years with active or convalescent COVID-19.

This chain connects TRBV28 to TRBJ2-1, with 13 bases matching TRBD2. V shed 5 bases and J 2 bases; nucleotides not matched to a gene: 6. Germline CDR1 and CDR2: MDHEN and SYDVKM. This CDR3 is built from 17 residues. CDR3 amino acids: CASSLWGTSGTYNEQFF. The CDR3 nucleotides read TGTGCCAGCAGTCTCTGGGGGACTAGCGGGACCTACAATGAGCAGTTCTTC.

The sample holds one count of this clone. This chain links TRBV6-5 with TRBJ1-1; D might be TRBD1 (6 bases). The CDR3 spans 13 residues. CDR1 is MNHEY, CDR2 SVGAGI, per germline. V was cut by 6 bases and J by 5 bases, with 13 bases left in between. CDR3 loop: CASSHNQGTEAFF. CDR3 sequence (DNA): TGTGCCAGCAGCCACAATCAGGGGACTGAAGCTTTCTTT.

The V call is TRBV30, the J call TRBJ1-2, with D hard to call. Germline loops: CDR1 GTSNPN, CDR2 SVGIG (reference sequence). The CDR3 contains 15 residues. The ends were cut back, 7 bases at V and 6 bases at J, with 24 bases in the middle. Here the CDR3 DNA reads TGTGCCTACTACGATCTCTGGCGGGAATCCGATGGCTACACCTTC. This gives the protein CAYYDLWRESDGYTF.

Regarding this clone: One end of the junction is discordant with germline, which a read error may explain. The chain employs TRBV2 and TRBJ1-4; D gene unclear. This CDR3 has 13 residues. Germline-derived CDR1 and CDR2 are SNHLY and FYNNEI. Written as DNA, the CDR3 is TGTGCCAGCAGGGAAGCACGTGAGGGAAAACTGTTTTTT. It translates to CASREAREGKLFF.

The V call is TRBV7-9, the J call TRBJ1-1; D is possibly TRBD1 (6 bases). This CDR3 is built from 12 residues. From germline, CDR1 is SEHNR and CDR2 FQNEAQ (reference sequence). V lost 5 bases and J lost 5, with 9 bases in between. The CDR3 loop is CASSPRGTEAFF. CDR3 in DNA: TGTGCCAGCAGCCCAAGGGGGACTGAAGCTTTCTTT.

The rearrangement joins TRBV19 to TRBJ2-2, with TRBD2 as a possible D gene (5 bases). In germline, CDR1 is LNHDA, CDR2 SQIVND (reference sequence). This CDR3 comprises 14 residues. The V end was cut by 6 bases, the J end by 1 base, with 9 bases between. Here the CDR3 reads CASRDYQNTGELFF. CDR3 DNA sequence: TGTGCCAGTAGAGACTACCAGAACACCGGGGAGCTGTTTTTT.

The V gene is TRBV13, the J gene TRBJ1-1; no firm D call. The V end was cut by 5 bases, the J end by 1 base, with 5 bases between. The CDR3 length is 12 residues. Germline CDR1 is PRHDT and CDR2 is FYEKMQ (reference sequence). The CDR3 sequence: CASSRENTEAFF. CDR3 DNA: TGTGCCAGCAGCAGAGAGAACACTGAAGCTTTCTTT.

V gene TRBV4-1 combines with J gene TRBJ2-3, with 7 bases lining up with TRBD2. With 4 bases clipped from V and 2 bases from J, the junction kept 3 bases outside the gene matches. Germline V gene data show CDR1 as MGHRA and CDR2 as YSYEKL. The CDR3 loop spans 14 amino acids. The CDR3 reads CASSLGTNTDTQYF. CDR3 DNA sequence: TGCGCCAGCAGCCTCGGGACTAACACAGATACGCAGTATTTT.

This chain's CDR3 is CASSIDRRGPKQSYEQYV. The DNA for the CDR3 is TGTGCCAGTAGTATAGATCGGAGGGGTCCGAAACAAAGCTACGAGCAGTACGTC. The gene calls are TRBV19 and TRBJ2-7, with D tentatively TRBD2 (6 bases). Trimming removed 0 bases at V and 3 bases at J, with 21 bases between. Germline V CDR1 and CDR2: LNHDA, SQIVND (reference sequence). CDR3 length: 18 amino acids.

The chain has TRBV5-1 and TRBJ1-1; D unresolved. Germline CDR1 is SGHRS and CDR2 is YFSETQ. The CDR3 spans 14 residues. The V and J ends lost 4 bases and 0 bases respectively, with 10 bases between them. The DNA of the CDR3 is TGCGCCAGCAGCCCAGGCCTCATGAACACTGAAGCTTTCTTT. Amino acids: CASSPGLMNTEAFF. The whole variable domain, filled in from reference TRBV5-1 and TRBJ1-1, reads KAGVTQTPRYLIKTRGQQVTLSCSPISGHRSVSWYQQTPGQGLQFLFEYFSETQRNKGNFPGRFSGRQFSNSRSEMNVSTLELGDSALYLCASSPGLMNTEAFFGQGTRLTVV.

V and J are TRBV10-3 and TRBJ2-1; D is undetermined. V was cut by 5 bases and J by 5 bases, with 10 bases left in between. From germline, CDR1 is ENHRY and CDR2 SYGVKD. The CDR3 length is 13 residues. CDR3 amino acids: CAISLGNHNEQFF. CDR3 bases: TGTGCCATCAGTCTCGGTAATCACAATGAGCAGTTCTTC.

The chain is built from TRBV30 and TRBJ1-5, with TRBD1 matching over 8 bases. This CDR3 comprises 13 residues. With V trimmed by 1 base and J by 4 bases, 0 bases remained unmatched. CDR1 is GTSNPN and CDR2 is SVGIG in the germline V gene (reference sequence). In DNA, the CDR3 is TGTGCCTGGAGTGGGGACAGGAATCAGCCCCAGCATTTT. Its translation is CAWSGDRNQPQHF.